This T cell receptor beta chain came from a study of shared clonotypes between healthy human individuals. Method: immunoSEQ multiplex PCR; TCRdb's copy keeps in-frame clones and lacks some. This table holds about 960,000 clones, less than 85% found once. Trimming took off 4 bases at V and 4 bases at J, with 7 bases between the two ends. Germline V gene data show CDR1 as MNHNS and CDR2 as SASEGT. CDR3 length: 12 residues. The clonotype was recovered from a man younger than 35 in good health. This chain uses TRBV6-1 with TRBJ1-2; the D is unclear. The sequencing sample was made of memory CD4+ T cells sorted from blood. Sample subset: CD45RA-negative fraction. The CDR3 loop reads CASSAQFYGYTF. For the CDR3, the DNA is TGTGCCAGCAGTGCACAGTTCTATGGCTACACCTTC.